This TCR beta chain was obtained from a study of T-cell reconstitution after alpha-beta-depleted transplantation in children. Germline-derived CDR1 and CDR2 are MGHRA and YSYEKL. This CDR3 has 14 amino acids. The V end lost 0 bases, the J end lost 3 bases, and 8 bases lay between the germline ends. The library targeted TCRbeta and was prepared with unique molecular identifiers. TCRdb re-called the PCR reads with MiXCR, one entry per CDR3 protein. The sample shows about 690,000 distinct CDR3 sequences, roughly 17% of them seen only once. The sequencing used PBMCs from the stem cell graft donor, collected from the stem cell graft. The source is a human donor who donated a stem cell graft to a child with acute myeloid leukemia. V is TRBV4-1 and J is TRBJ2-5; possibly TRBD1 for D (5 bases). Here the CDR3 reads CASSQDEGEETQYF. As DNA, the CDR3 is TGCGCCAGCAGCCAAGATGAAGGGGAAGAGACCCAGTACTTC.